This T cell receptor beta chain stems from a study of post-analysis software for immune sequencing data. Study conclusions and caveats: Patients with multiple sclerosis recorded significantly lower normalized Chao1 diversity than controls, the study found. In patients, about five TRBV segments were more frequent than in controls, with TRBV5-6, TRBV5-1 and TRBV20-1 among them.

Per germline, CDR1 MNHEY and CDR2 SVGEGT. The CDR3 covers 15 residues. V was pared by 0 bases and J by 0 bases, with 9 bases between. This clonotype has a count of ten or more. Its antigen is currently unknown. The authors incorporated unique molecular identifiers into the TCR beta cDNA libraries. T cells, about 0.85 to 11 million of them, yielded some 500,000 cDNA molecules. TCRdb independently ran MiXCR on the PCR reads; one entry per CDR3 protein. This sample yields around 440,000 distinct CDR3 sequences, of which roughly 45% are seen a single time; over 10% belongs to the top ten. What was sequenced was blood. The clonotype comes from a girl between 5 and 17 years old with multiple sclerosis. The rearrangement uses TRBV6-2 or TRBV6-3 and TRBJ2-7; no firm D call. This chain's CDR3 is CASSYSADSSYEQYF. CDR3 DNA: TGTGCCAGCAGTTACTCAGCAGATTCCTCCTACGAGCAGTACTTC.